A single TCR beta chain is shown here with its context. The antigen is undetermined. This specimen comes from a study of monozygotic twins with inflammatory bowel disease. Findings and limits, study-wide: Twin pairs that were concordant did not differ from discordant pairs in repertoire similarity, possibly from limited power. Support for a single strong signal or clonotype associated with IBD was absent.

Whole blood, unsorted for T cells, was the source of total RNA. Per the germline V gene, CDR1 is SEHNR and CDR2 is FQNEAQ (reference sequence). This CDR3 contains 17 residues. From the 5' RACE reads, TCRdb lists one entry per CDR3 protein and no DNA. This sample contains more than 300,000 distinct CDR3 sequences. The sequence was obtained from a human donor with ulcerative colitis or Crohn's disease, or a healthy co-twin of an affected twin (not recorded which). V and J are TRBV7-9 and TRBJ2-2; checking the TCRdb D call of TRBD1 is not possible without DNA. The specimen was blood. The CDR3 loop is CASSSPGRGTNTGELFF.